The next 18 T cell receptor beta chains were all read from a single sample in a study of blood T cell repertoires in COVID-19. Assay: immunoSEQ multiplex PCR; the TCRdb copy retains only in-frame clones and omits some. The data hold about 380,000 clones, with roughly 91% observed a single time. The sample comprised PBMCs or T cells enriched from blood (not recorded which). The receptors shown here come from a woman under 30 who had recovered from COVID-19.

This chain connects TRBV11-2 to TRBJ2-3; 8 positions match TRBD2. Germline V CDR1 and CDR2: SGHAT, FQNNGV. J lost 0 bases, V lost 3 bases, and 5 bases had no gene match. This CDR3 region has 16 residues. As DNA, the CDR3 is TGTGCCAGCAGCTTTCGGGGGGGGACTAGCACAGATACGCAGTATTTT. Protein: CASSFRGGTSTDTQYF.

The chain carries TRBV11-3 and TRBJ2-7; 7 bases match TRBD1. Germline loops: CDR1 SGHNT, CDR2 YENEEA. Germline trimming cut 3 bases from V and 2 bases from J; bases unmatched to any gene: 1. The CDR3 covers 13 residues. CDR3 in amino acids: CASSFGTAYEQYF. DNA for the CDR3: TGTGCCAGCAGCTTTGGGACAGCCTACGAGCAGTACTTC.

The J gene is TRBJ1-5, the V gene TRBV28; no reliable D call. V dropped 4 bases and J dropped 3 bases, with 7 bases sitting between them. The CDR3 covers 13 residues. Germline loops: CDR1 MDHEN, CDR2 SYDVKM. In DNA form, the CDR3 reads TGTGCCAGCAGTTATCGAGCCAATCAGCCCCAGCATTTT. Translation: CASSYRANQPQHF.

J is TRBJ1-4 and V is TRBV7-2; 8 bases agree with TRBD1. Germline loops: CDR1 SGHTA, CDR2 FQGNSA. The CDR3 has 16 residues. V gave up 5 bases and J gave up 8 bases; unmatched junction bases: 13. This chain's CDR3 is CASSVRVGQGGEKLFF. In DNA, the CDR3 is TGTGCCAGCAGCGTCAGGGTTGGACAGGGAGGGGAAAAACTGTTTTTT.

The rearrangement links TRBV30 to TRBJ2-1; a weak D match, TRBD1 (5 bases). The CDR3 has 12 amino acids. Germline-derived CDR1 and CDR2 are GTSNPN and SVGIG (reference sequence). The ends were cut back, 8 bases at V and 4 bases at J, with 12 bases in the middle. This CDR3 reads CAISQGYNEQFF. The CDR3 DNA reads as TGTGCCATATCCCAGGGTTACAATGAGCAGTTCTTC.

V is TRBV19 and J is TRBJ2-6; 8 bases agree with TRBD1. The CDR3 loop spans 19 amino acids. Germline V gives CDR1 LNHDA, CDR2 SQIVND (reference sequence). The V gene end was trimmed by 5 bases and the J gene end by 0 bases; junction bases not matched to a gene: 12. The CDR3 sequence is CASSDLQGELGSGANVLTF. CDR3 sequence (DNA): TGTGCCAGTAGTGATCTACAGGGGGAGTTGGGCTCTGGGGCCAACGTCCTGACTTTC.

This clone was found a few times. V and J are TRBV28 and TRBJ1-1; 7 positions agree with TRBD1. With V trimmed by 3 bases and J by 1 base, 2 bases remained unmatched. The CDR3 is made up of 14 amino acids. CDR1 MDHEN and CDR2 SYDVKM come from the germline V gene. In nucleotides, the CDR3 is TGTGCCAGCAGTTTTGGACAGGCGAACACTGAAGCTTTCTTT. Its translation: CASSFGQANTEAFF.

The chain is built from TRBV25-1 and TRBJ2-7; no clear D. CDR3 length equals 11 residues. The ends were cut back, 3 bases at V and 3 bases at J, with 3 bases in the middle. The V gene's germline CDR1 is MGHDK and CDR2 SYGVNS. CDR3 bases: TGTGCCAGCAGTGACGGCTACGAGCAGTACTTC. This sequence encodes CASSDGYEQYF.

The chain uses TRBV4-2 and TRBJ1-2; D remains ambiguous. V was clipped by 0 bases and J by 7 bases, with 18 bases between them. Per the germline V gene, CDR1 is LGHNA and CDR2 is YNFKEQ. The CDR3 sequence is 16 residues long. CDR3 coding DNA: TGTGCCAGCAGCCAAGATTATGGTAGAGGCGTCGGTGGCTACACCTTC. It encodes CASSQDYGRGVGGYTF.

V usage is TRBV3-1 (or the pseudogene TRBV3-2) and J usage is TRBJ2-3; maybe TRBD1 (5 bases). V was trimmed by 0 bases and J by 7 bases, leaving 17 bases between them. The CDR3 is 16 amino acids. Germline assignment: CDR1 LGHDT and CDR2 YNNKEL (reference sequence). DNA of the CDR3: TGTGCCAGCAGCCAAGATTTGGGGCAACCCGGTTATACGCAGTATTTT. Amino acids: CASSQDLGQPGYTQYF.

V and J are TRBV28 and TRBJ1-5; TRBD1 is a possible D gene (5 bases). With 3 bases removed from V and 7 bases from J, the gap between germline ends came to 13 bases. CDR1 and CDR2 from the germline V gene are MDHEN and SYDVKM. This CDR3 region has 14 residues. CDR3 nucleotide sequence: TGTGCCAGCAGTTTTGTACAGGTTAGACAGCCCCAGCATTTT. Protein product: CASSFVQVRQPQHF.

The CDR3 region has the DNA TGTGCCAGCAGCAAAGTAGGCCAGGCCCGAGGGGAAAAACTGTTTTTT. Translated, it gives CASSKVGQARGEKLFF. The chain employs TRBV21-1 and TRBJ1-4. TRBV21-1 is shown as a pseudogene. The CDR3 length is 16 residues.

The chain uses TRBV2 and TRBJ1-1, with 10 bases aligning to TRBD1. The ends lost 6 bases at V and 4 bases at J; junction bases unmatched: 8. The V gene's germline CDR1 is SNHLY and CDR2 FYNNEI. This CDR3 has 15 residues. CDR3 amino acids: CASRADRGAVTEAFF. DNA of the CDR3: TGTGCCAGCAGGGCGGACAGGGGGGCGGTCACTGAAGCTTTCTTT.

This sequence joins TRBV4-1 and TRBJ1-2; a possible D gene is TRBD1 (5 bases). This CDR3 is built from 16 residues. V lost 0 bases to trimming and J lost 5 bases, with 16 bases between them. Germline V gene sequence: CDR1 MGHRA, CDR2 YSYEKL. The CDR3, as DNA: TGCGCCAGCAGCCAAGATCCGGAGGGGCCGGGGTATGGCTACACCTTC. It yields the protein CASSQDPEGPGYGYTF.

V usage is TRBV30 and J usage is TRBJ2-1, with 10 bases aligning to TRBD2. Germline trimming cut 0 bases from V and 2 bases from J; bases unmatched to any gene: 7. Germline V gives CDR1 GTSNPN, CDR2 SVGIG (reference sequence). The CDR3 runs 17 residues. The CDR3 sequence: CAWSVRGLAGAYNEQFF. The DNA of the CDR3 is TGTGCCTGGAGTGTACGGGGGCTAGCGGGGGCCTACAATGAGCAGTTCTTC.

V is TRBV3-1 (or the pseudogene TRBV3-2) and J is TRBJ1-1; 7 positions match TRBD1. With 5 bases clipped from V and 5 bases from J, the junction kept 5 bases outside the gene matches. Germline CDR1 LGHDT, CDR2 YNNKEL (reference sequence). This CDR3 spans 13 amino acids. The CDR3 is CASSRGPVTEAFF. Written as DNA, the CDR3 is TGTGCCAGCAGCAGGGGGCCGGTGACTGAAGCTTTCTTT.

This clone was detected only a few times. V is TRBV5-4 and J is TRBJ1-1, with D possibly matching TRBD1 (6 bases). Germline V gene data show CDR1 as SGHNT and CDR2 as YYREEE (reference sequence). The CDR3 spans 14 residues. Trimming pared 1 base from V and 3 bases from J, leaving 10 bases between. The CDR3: CASSLWGLDTEAFF. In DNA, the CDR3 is TGTGCCAGCAGCTTGTGGGGGCTCGACACTGAAGCTTTCTTT. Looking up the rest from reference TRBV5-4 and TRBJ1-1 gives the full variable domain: ETGVTQSPTHLIKTRGQQVTLRCSSQSGHNTVSWYQQALGQGPQFIFQYYREEENGRGNFPPRFSGLQFPNYSSELNVNALELDDSALYLCASSLWGLDTEAFFGQGTRLTVV.

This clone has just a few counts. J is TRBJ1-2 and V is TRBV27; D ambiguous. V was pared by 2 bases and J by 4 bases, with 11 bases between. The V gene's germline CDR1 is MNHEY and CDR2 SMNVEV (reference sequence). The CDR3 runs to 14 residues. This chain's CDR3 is CASSLASSGYGYTF. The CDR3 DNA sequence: TGTGCCAGCAGTTTAGCCTCCTCAGGCTATGGCTACACCTTC.